Given below is one T cell receptor beta chain in context. The target antigen is unknown. Profiled with immunoSEQ multiplex PCR; TCRdb holds only in-frame clones, not every one. The table includes 45,000 to 50,000 clones, roughly 90% detected once. The data originate from a study of OX40 agonist ivuxolimab in advanced cancers. Whole-study results and caveats: Compared with CD4+, CD8+ T cells on average had more expanded clones.

V was pared by 4 bases and J by 3 bases, with 11 bases between. The CDR3 spans 14 residues. Germline V gene lookup returns CDR1 SGDLS and CDR2 YYNGEE. The source material was CD4+ or CD8+ T cells sorted from blood, sampled in a trial of the OX40 agonist ivuxolimab. V and J are TRBV9 and TRBJ2-1; D is ambiguous. This TCR derives from an adult with an advanced solid tumor such as melanoma, head and neck, liver or kidney cancer. The DNA of the CDR3 is TGTGCCAGCAGCATCCCTGACAACTACAATGAGCAGTTCTTC. The encoded protein is CASSIPDNYNEQFF.